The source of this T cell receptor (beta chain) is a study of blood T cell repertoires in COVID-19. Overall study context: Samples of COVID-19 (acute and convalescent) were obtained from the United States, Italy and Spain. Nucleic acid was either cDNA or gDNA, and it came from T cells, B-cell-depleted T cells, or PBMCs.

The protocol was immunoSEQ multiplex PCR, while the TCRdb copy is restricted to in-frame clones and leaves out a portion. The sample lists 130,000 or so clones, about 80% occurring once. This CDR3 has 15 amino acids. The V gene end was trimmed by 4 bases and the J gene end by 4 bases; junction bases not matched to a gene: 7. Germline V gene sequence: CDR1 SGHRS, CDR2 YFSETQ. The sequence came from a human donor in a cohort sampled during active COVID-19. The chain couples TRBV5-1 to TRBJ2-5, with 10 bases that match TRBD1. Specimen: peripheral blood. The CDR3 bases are TGCGCCAGCAGCCCGGGACAGGGGTTTGGAGAGACCCAGTACTTC. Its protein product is CASSPGQGFGETQYF.